The clone carrying this TCR beta chain has a count of ten or more. Its antigen remains unknown. Individuals selected for sequencing had exhibited CD8+CD57+ cell expansion on flow cytometry. The enrolled patients all had severe acquired aplastic anemia. V lost 4 bases to trimming and J lost 6 bases; unmatched junction nucleotides: 16. The CDR3 is 17 amino acids. CDR1 is DFQATT, CDR2 SNEGSKA, per germline (reference sequence). Template material for TCR beta VDJ and CDR3 profiling consisted of genomic DNA. TCRdb reprocessed the reads with MiXCR, giving one entry per CDR3 protein. Of 150,000 to 200,000 distinct CDR3 sequences listed, 40% to 55% are singletons. The data were obtained in a study of CD8+CD57+ T cells in acquired aplastic anemia. Study as a whole: Mean DNA quantity obtained from sorted CD4+ and CD8+ cells was around 2.9 ug.

General study points: Both patients and controls carried the same twenty-nine CD8+ CDR3 sequences.

This receptor was identified in a human donor with aplastic anemia. Sequences were obtained from sorted CD4+, CD8+, or CD8+CD57+ T cells (not recorded which) from PBMCs. V gene TRBV20-1 combines with J gene TRBJ2-3; 10 bases fit TRBD2. The CDR3 sequence is CSANLAGVMTQFDTQYF. The CDR3 DNA follows: TGCAGTGCTAACCTAGCGGGAGTTATGACACAGTTTGATACGCAGTATTTT.